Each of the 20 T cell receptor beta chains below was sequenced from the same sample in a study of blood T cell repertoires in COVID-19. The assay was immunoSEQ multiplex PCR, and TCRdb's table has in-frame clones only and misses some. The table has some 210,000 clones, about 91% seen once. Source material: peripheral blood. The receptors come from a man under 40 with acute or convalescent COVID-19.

CDR3 sequence reads: CATSRNRGVADTQYF. CDR3 nucleotides: TGTGCCACCAGCAGGAACCGCGGGGTGGCAGATACGCAGTATTTT. The rearrangement links TRBV15 to TRBJ2-3, with D perhaps matching TRBD2 (6 bases). V dropped 3 bases and J dropped 4 bases, with 14 bases sitting between them. The CDR3 runs 15 residues. The V gene's germline CDR1 is LNHNV and CDR2 YYDKDF (reference sequence).

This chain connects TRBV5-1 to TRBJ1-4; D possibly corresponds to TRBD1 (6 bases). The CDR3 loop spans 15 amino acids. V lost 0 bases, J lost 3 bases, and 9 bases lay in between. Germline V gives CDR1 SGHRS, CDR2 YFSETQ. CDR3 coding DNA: TGCGCCAGCAGCTTGGCCCGGACAGCTAATGAAAAACTGTTTTTT. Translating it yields CASSLARTANEKLFF.

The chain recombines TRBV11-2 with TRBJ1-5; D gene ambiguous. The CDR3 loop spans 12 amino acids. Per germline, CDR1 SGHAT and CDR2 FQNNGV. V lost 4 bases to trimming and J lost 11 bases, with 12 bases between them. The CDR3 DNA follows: TGTGCCAGCAGCTCCAATCATCCAGCCCAGCATTTT. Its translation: CASSSNHPAQHF.

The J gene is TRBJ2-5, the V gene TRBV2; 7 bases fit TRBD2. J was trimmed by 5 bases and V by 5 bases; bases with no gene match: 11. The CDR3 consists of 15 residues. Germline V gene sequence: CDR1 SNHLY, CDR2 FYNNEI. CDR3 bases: TGTGCCAGCAGTTCTTTGGGCGGGGGAGGGGAGACCCAGTACTTC. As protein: CASSSLGGGGETQYF.

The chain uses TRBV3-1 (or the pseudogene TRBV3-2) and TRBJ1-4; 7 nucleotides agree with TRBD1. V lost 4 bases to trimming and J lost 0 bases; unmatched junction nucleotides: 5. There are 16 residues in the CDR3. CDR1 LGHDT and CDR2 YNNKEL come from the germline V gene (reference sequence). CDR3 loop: CASSPGTVATNEKLFF. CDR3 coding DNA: TGTGCCAGCAGCCCGGGGACAGTTGCAACTAATGAAAAACTGTTTTTT.

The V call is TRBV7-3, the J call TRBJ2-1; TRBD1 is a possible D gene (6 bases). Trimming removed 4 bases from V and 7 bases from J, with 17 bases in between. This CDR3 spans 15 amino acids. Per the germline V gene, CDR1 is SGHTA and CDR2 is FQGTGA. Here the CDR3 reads CASSSDSTTANEQFF. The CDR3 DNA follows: TGTGCCAGCAGCTCGGACAGTACTACCGCTAATGAGCAGTTCTTC. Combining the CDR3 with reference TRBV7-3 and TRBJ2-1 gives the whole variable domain GAGVSQTPSNKVTEKGKYVELRCDPISGHTALYWYRQSLGQGPEFLIYFQGTGAADDSGLPNDRFFAVRPEGSVSTLKIQRTERGDSAVYLCASSSDSTTANEQFFGPGTRLTVL.

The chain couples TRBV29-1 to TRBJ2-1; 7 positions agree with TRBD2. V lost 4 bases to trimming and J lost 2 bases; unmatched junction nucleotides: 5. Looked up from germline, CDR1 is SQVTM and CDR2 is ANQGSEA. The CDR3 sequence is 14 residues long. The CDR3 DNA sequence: TGCAGCGTTGGCGGGAGAACTCCCTACAATGAGCAGTTCTTC. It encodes CSVGGRTPYNEQFF.

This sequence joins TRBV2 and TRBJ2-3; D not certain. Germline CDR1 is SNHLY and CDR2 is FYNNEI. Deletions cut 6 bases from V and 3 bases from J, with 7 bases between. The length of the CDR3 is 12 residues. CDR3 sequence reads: CASSGQTDTQYF. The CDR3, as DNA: TGTGCCAGCAGCGGTCAAACAGATACGCAGTATTTT. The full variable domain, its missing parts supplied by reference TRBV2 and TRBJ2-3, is EPEVTQTPSHQVTQMGQEVILRCVPISNHLYFYWYRQILGQKVEFLVSFYNNEISEKSEIFDDQFSVERPDGSNFTLKIRSTKLEDSAMYFCASSGQTDTQYFGPGTRLTVL.

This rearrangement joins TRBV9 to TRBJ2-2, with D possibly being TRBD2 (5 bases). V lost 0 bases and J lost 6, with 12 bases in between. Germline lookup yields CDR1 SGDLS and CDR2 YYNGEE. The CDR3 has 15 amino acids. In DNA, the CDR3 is TGTGCCAGCAGCGTAGACGGGGATGGCTCCGGGGAGCTGTTTTTT. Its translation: CASSVDGDGSGELFF.

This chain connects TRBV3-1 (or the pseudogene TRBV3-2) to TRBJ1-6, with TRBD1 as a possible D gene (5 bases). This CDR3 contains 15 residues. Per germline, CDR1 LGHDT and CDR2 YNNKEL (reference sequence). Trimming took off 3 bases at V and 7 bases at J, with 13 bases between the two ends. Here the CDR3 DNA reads TGTGCCAGCAGCCACGCCGGGACTTCCAATTCACCCCTCCACTTT. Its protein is CASSHAGTSNSPLHF.

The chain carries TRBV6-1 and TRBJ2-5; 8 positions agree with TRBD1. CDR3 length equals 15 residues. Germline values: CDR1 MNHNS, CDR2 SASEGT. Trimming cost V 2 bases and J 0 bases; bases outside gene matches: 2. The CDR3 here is CASSEWDRYQETQYF. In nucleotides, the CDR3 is TGTGCCAGCAGTGAATGGGACAGGTACCAAGAGACCCAGTACTTC.

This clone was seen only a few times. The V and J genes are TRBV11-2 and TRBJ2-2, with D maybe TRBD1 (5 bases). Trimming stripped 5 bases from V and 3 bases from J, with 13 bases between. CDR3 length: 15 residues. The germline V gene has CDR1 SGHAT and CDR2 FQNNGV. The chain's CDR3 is CASSPGLTDTGELFF. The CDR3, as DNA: TGTGCCAGCAGCCCAGGGTTGACGGACACCGGGGAGCTGTTTTTT.

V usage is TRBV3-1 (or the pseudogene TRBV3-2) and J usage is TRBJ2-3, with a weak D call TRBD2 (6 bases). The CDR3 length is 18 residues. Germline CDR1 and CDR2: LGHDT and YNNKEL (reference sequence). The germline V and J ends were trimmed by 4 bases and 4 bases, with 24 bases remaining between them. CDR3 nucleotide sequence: TGTGCCAGCAGCCGACGAAGGGCGGGAATATTTAGAGCAGATACGCAGTATTTT. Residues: CASSRRRAGIFRADTQYF.

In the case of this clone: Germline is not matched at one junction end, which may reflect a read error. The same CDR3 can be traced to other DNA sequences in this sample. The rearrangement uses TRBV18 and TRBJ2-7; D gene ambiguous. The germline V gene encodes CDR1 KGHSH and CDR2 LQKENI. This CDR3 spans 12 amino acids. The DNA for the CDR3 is TGTGCCAGCTCACCAGGCTCCCACGAGCAGTACTTC. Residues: CASSPGSHEQYF. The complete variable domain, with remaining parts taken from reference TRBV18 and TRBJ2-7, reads NAGVMQNPRHLVRRRGQEARLRCSPMKGHSHVYWYRQLPEEGLKFMVYLQKENIIDESGMPKERFSAEFPKEGPSILRIQQVVRGDSAAYFCASSPGSHEQYFGPGTRLTVT.

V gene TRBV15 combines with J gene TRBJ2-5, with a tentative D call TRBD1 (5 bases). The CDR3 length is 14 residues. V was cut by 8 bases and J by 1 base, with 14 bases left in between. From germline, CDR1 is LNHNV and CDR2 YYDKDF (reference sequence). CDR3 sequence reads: CATANRRTQETQYF. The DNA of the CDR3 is TGTGCCACCGCAAACAGGCGCACCCAAGAGACCCAGTACTTC.

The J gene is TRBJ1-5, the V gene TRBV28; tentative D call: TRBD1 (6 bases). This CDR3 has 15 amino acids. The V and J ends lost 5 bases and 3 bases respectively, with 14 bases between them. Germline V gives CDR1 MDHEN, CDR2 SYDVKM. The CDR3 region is CASSLRTANNQPQHF. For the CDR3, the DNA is TGTGCCAGCAGTCTCAGGACAGCTAACAATCAGCCCCAGCATTTT.

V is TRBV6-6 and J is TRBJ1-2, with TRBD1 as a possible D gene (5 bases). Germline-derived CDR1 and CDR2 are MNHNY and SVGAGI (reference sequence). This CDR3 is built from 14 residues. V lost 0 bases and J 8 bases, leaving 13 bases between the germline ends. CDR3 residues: CASSYSMGPNGYTF. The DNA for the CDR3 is TGTGCCAGCAGTTACTCGATGGGGCCAAACGGCTACACCTTC.

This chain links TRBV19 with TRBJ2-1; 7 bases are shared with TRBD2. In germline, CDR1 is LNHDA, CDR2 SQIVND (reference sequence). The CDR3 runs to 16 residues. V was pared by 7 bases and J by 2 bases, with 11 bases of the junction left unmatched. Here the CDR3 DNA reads TGTGCCAGTATGAGGACTAGTAGCAATGCCTACAATGAGCAGTTCTTC. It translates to CASMRTSSNAYNEQFF.

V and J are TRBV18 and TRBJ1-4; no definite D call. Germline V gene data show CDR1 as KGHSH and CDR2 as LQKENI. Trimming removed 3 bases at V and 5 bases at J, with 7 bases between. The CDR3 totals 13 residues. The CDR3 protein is CASSPLVNEKLFF. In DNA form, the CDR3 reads TGTGCCAGCTCACCCCTAGTCAATGAAAAACTGTTTTTT.

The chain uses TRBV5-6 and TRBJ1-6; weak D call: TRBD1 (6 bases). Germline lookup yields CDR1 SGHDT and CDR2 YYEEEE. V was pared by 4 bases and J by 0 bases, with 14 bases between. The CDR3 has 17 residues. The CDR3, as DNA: TGTGCCAGCAGCCTCGGACAGCCAAGCTCCTATAATTCACCCCTCCACTTT. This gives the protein CASSLGQPSSYNSPLHF.